Listed here are 30 T cell receptor beta chains from one sample, sequenced in a study of T-cell reconstitution after alpha-beta-depleted transplantation in children. Construction of the TCRbeta library involved unique molecular identifiers. From the PCR reads, TCRdb called clonotypes with MiXCR, one entry per CDR3 protein. The data show roughly 220,000 distinct CDR3 sequences, with 9% to 10% seen just once and around 5% held by the top ten. Sequenced here: PBMCs from the stem cell graft donor, sampled from the stem cell graft. The source is a human donor who donated a stem cell graft to a child with SCID.

This clonotype was observed many times. J is TRBJ1-6 and V is TRBV20-1; 7 positions agree with TRBD1. The CDR3 runs 17 residues. The V gene's germline CDR1 is DFQATT and CDR2 SNEGSKA (reference sequence). The trim removed 0 bases at V and 6 bases at J, leaving 11 bases unmatched. The DNA for the CDR3 is TGCAGTGCTAGAGATCTATATGGCAGGGGGGGTAATTCACCCCTCCACTTT. This encodes CSARDLYGRGGNSPLHF.

The chain links TRBV20-1 to TRBJ1-1; D perhaps matches TRBD1 (5 bases). The germline CDR1 and CDR2 sequences are DFQATT and SNEGSKA (reference sequence). This CDR3 spans 14 amino acids. The V end lost 3 bases, the J end lost 1 base, and 12 bases lay between the germline ends. The CDR3 nucleotides read TGCAGTGCTAGGCTCCGGGACCGGAACACTGAAGCTTTCTTT. It encodes CSARLRDRNTEAFF.

In this sample, this clonotype turned up many times. The gene calls are TRBV5-1 and TRBJ2-3; 7 bases line up with TRBD2. Trimming cost V 4 bases and J 2 bases; bases outside gene matches: 19. Germline V lookup: CDR1 SGHRS, CDR2 YFSETQ. The CDR3 has 19 residues. CDR3 nucleotides: TGCGCCAGCAGCCGTCTTGGTCCCTATGGGGGGGGGAACACAGATACGCAGTATTTT. This gives the protein CASSRLGPYGGGNTDTQYF.

This clonotype was detected only a few times. The chain links TRBV18 to TRBJ2-1; the match to TRBD2 covers 12 bases. V lost 2 bases and J lost 3; bases outside the gene matches: 5. The CDR3 contains 17 residues. In germline, CDR1 is KGHSH, CDR2 LQKENI. CDR3 DNA: TGTGCCAGCTCACCAGGTCTACTAGCGGGGGGCTACAATGAGCAGTTCTTC. Its protein is CASSPGLLAGGYNEQFF.

This clonotype appeared many times. J is TRBJ2-7 and V is TRBV18, with D perhaps matching TRBD2 (6 bases). The CDR3 covers 15 residues. Trimming removed 3 bases at V and 3 bases at J, with 15 bases between. The germline gives CDR1 KGHSH, CDR2 LQKENI. The DNA for the CDR3 is TGTGCCAGCTCACCGCGGGGTCTTCCGGACTACGAGCAGTACTTC. Translation: CASSPRGLPDYEQYF.

This clonotype was picked up many times. The chain uses TRBV7-2 and TRBJ2-3; 14 bases agree with TRBD2. This CDR3 region has 17 residues. CDR1 SGHTA and CDR2 FQGNSA come from the germline V gene. J gave up 2 bases and V 1 base, and 2 bases lay outside the gene matches. CDR3 protein: CASSLGLAGGFTDTQYF. The DNA of the CDR3 is TGTGCCAGCAGCTTAGGACTAGCGGGGGGGTTCACAGATACGCAGTATTTT.

This chain connects TRBV2 to TRBJ1-1; D gene uncertain. Germline assignment: CDR1 SNHLY and CDR2 FYNNEI. The CDR3 is 12 residues long. V lost 7 bases and J 1 base, leaving 7 bases between the germline ends. The CDR3 loop reads CASNRPNTEAFF. The CDR3, as DNA: TGTGCCAGCAATCGACCGAACACTGAAGCTTTCTTT.

Details on this clonotype: A single base separates this from a much larger clone, so it may be a read error. V usage is TRBV5-1 and J usage is TRBJ1-2, with D perhaps TRBD1 (5 bases). The V and J ends lost 0 bases and 4 bases respectively, with 19 bases between them. From germline, CDR1 is SGHRS and CDR2 YFSETQ. The CDR3 runs 17 residues. In DNA form, the CDR3 reads TGCGCCAGCAGCTTGGAGGGACCGGGTGTGAATAGCTATGGCTACACCTTC. It codes for CASSLEGPGVNSYGYTF.

This clonotype came up many times. The chain is built from TRBV21-1 and TRBJ2-3; the tabulated D call, TRBD2, remains unverified against the DNA. TRBV21-1 is a pseudogene. There are 19 residues in the CDR3. CDR3 DNA: TGTGCCAGCAGCATCCAGACTAGTGGACATACTACTAGCACAGATACGCAGTATTTT. Its translation: CASSIQTSGHTTSTDTQYF.

In this sample, this clonotype turned up many times. The genes are TRBV7-9 and TRBJ2-2, with 8 bases aligning to TRBD1. Trimming at V came to 5 bases and at J to 2 bases, leaving 7 bases not matched to a gene. Germline V gene data show CDR1 as SEHNR and CDR2 as FQNEAQ (reference sequence). The CDR3 extends over 16 amino acids. The CDR3 is CASSPRGQVNTGELFF. The CDR3 nucleotides are TGTGCCAGCAGCCCTAGGGGACAGGTCAACACCGGGGAGCTGTTTTTT.

This clonotype was recorded at least ten times. This chain uses TRBV27 with TRBJ2-1; tentatively, D is TRBD1 or TRBD2 (7 bases each). The V end lost 6 bases, the J end lost 2 bases, and 23 bases lay between the germline ends. Germline-derived CDR1 and CDR2 are MNHEY and SMNVEV (reference sequence). This CDR3 spans 18 amino acids. The CDR3 protein is CASSLRGGRIVAYNEQFF. In DNA form, the CDR3 reads TGTGCCAGCAGCCTCAGGGGGGGTCGGATAGTTGCCTACAATGAGCAGTTCTTC.

V usage is TRBV19 and J usage is TRBJ1-4; 8 bases are shared with TRBD1. The V gene end was trimmed by 4 bases and the J gene end by 0 bases; junction bases not matched to a gene: 13. The CDR3 length is 19 residues. Germline V gene sequence: CDR1 LNHDA, CDR2 SQIVND (reference sequence). The CDR3 region is CASSTWTGKGTATNEKLFF. In DNA, the CDR3 is TGTGCCAGTAGTACCTGGACAGGGAAGGGGACTGCAACTAATGAAAAACTGTTTTTT.

This clonotype was seen ten or more times. The J gene is TRBJ2-3, the V gene TRBV6-1; TRBD2 might be the D (7 bases). CDR1 and CDR2 from the germline V gene are MNHNS and SASEGT. The CDR3 is 16 amino acids. Trimming removed 6 bases from V and 5 bases from J, with 21 bases in between. DNA of the CDR3: TGTGCCAGCAGCCTCCTGGGGGGGGCTCCTGAAGATACGCAGTATTTT. This translates into CASSLLGGAPEDTQYF.

This clonotype was seen repeatedly, ten times or more. This sequence joins TRBV2 and TRBJ2-7, with TRBD1 as a possible D gene (5 bases). The CDR3 is 12 residues long. Trimming cost V 8 bases and J 4 bases, with 12 bases left between them. The germline gives CDR1 SNHLY, CDR2 FYNNEI. The CDR3 nucleotides are TGTGCCAGCGGGTTAGGGGATTACGAGCAGTACTTC. Encoded protein: CASGLGDYEQYF.

Many counts were recorded for this clonotype. The chain carries TRBV5-1 and TRBJ2-5; D remains unclear. Germline loops: CDR1 SGHRS, CDR2 YFSETQ. The V end was cut by 4 bases, the J end by 1 base, with 11 bases between. CDR3 length: 14 residues. CDR3 loop: CASSRTGRQETQYF. The CDR3 bases are TGCGCCAGCAGCAGAACGGGTCGCCAAGAGACCCAGTACTTC.

Many counts were recorded for this clonotype. The CDR3 bases are TGTGCCAGCAGTCCGACAGGGTCTCAGGAGACCCAGTACTTC. Amino acid sequence: CASSPTGSQETQYF. The chain links TRBV12-3 or TRBV12-4 to TRBJ2-5; 7 bases fit TRBD1. The ends lost 5 bases at V and 5 bases at J; junction bases unmatched: 8. The CDR3 sequence is 14 residues long.

This clonotype was counted ten times or more. This chain uses TRBV21-1 with TRBJ1-2; the table's TRBD1 call for D was not verified on the DNA. TRBV21-1 is designated a pseudogene. The CDR3 runs 17 residues. The DNA for the CDR3 is TGTGCCAGCAGCAAAGCGCTTACCCCCGACAGGGCCTATGGCTACACCTTC. Amino acid sequence: CASSKALTPDRAYGYTF.

V is TRBV7-2 and J is TRBJ2-7, with 7 bases identical to TRBD2. CDR1 is SGHTA and CDR2 is FQGNSA in the germline V gene. V gave up 1 base and J gave up 6 bases; unmatched junction bases: 6. This CDR3 comprises 14 residues. The CDR3 region has the DNA TGTGCCAGCAGCTTAGACCCAGGGAGGGGCGAGCAGTACTTC. Translation: CASSLDPGRGEQYF.

The chain carries TRBV9 and TRBJ2-2; weak D call: TRBD1 (6 bases). The germline gives CDR1 SGDLS, CDR2 YYNGEE. The CDR3 consists of 17 residues. Trimming took off 3 bases at V and 5 bases at J, with 20 bases between the two ends. CDR3 region: CASSGALGAEPTGELFF. The CDR3 DNA follows: TGTGCCAGCAGCGGCGCCCTGGGGGCAGAACCTACCGGGGAGCTGTTTTTT.

This clonotype was detected many times. The chain uses TRBV7-8 and TRBJ1-5; no clear D gene. Germline CDR1 SGHVS, CDR2 FQNEAQ. The CDR3 has 15 residues. V was clipped by 1 base and J by 7 bases, with 14 bases between them. CDR3 nucleotides: TGTGCCAGCAGCTTAGACATGGCGGGATCCCAGCCCCAGCATTTT. It translates to CASSLDMAGSQPQHF.

This clonotype appeared many times. The chain employs TRBV6-1 and TRBJ2-2, with TRBD2 matching 7 bases. Germline loops: CDR1 MNHNS, CDR2 SASEGT. Losses at the gene ends were 9 bases for V and 2 bases for J; bases not matched to a gene: 12. The CDR3 contains 16 residues. CDR3 amino acids: CASRLAPLGNTGELFF. The CDR3 DNA sequence: TGTGCCAGTCGACTAGCCCCATTGGGAAACACCGGGGAGCTGTTTTTT.

The table lists this clonotype with many counts. The rearrangement uses TRBV7-2 and TRBJ1-2; D gene uncertain. The CDR3 has 13 residues. Trimming stripped 4 bases from V and 8 bases from J, with 14 bases between. The germline CDR1 and CDR2 sequences are SGHTA and FQGNSA. In nucleotides, the CDR3 is TGTGCCAGCAGCTCCAACCAAGGTGGGGGCTACACCTTC. Protein product: CASSSNQGGGYTF.

In its sample, this clonotype was seen many times. The chain couples TRBV7-8 to TRBJ1-3; 8 nucleotides line up with TRBD1. Germline lookup yields CDR1 SGHVS and CDR2 FQNEAQ. The CDR3 sequence is 14 residues long. The CDR3 region is CASSTGVAGNTIYF. The CDR3 coding sequence is TGTGCGTCTTCGACAGGGGTAGCTGGAAACACCATATATTTT. Full variable domain (rest looked up from reference TRBV7-8 and TRBJ1-3): GAGVSQSPRYKVAKRGQDVALRCDPISGHVSLFWYQQALGQGPEFLTYFQNEAQLDKSGLPSDRFFAERPEGSVSTLKIQRTQQEDSAVYLCASSTGVAGNTIYFGEGSWLTVV.

V usage is TRBV28 and J usage is TRBJ2-7, with 12 nucleotides matching TRBD2. The CDR3 has 16 residues. Trimming took 6 bases from V and 0 from J; bases not matched to a gene: 6. Per the germline V gene, CDR1 is MDHEN and CDR2 is SYDVKM. The CDR3 here is CASRRLAGENSYEQYF. Written as DNA, the CDR3 is TGTGCCAGCAGGCGACTAGCGGGGGAAAACTCCTACGAGCAGTACTTC.

The table lists this clonotype with many counts. The rearrangement joins TRBV5-1 to TRBJ1-4; the D gene is possibly TRBD1 (5 bases). Per the germline V gene, CDR1 is SGHRS and CDR2 is YFSETQ. V was pared by 3 bases and J by 3 bases, with 12 bases between. This CDR3 spans 15 amino acids. Here the CDR3 reads CASSSGDSANEKLFF. The CDR3 region has the DNA TGCGCCAGCAGCTCGGGAGACAGTGCTAATGAAAAACTGTTTTTT.

This clonotype was picked up many times. This chain links TRBV12-3 or TRBV12-4 with TRBJ1-5, with no clear D. Trimming cost V 2 bases and J 1 base, with 9 bases left between them. This CDR3 is 15 amino acids long. DNA of the CDR3: TGTGCCAGCAGTTTAACATATGGAAGCAATCAGCCCCAGCATTTT. Its translation: CASSLTYGSNQPQHF.

This clonotype was seen repeatedly, ten times or more. J is TRBJ2-1 and V is TRBV28; 8 bases line up with TRBD2. Germline CDR1 reads MDHEN; CDR2 reads SYDVKM. This CDR3 has 15 residues. Trimming removed 7 bases from V and 5 bases from J; junction bases left unmatched: 10. The CDR3 sequence: CASNLRAGGDNEQFF. CDR3 coding DNA: TGTGCCAGCAACTTAAGGGCGGGGGGAGACAATGAGCAGTTCTTC.

This clonotype appeared many times. The rearrangement joins TRBV5-1 to TRBJ2-2, with D unclear. CDR3 size: 14 residues. V gave up 0 bases and J gave up 4 bases, with 7 bases separating them. From germline, CDR1 is SGHRS and CDR2 YFSETQ. CDR3 nucleotide sequence: TGCGCCAGCAGCTTGGAAGAGTCCACCGGGGAGCTGTTTTTT. This encodes CASSLEESTGELFF.

This clonotype was picked up many times. The rearrangement uses TRBV6-2 or TRBV6-3 and TRBJ2-1; D may be TRBD2 (6 bases). Per the germline V gene, CDR1 is MNHEY and CDR2 is SVGEGT. The V gene lost 5 bases and the J gene lost 0 bases, with 14 bases spanning the gap. This CDR3 contains 16 residues. CDR3 sequence (DNA): TGTGCCAGCAGTATCGCTAGCGCCAGCTCCTACAATGAGCAGTTCTTC. This gives the protein CASSIASASSYNEQFF.

This clonotype has just a few counts. The rearrangement uses TRBV6-1 and TRBJ1-1, with D possibly being TRBD1 (5 bases). CDR1 and CDR2 (germline): MNHNS, SASEGT. V was clipped by 4 bases and J by 2 bases, with 11 bases between them. This CDR3 region has 14 residues. The CDR3 nucleotides are TGTGCCAGCAGTGCCGGGACGGCTAACACTGAAGCTTTCTTT. This sequence encodes CASSAGTANTEAFF.